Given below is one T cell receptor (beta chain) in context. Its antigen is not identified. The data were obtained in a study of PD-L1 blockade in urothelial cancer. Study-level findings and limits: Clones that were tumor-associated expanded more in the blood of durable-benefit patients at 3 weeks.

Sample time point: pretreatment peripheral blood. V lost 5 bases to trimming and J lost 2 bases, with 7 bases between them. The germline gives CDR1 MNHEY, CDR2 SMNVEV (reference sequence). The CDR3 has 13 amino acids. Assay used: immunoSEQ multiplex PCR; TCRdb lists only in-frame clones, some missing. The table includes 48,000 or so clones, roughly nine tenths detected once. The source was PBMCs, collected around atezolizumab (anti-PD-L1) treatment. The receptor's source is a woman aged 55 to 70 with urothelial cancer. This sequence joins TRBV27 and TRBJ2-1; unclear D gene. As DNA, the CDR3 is TGTGCCAGCAGTCCTCCTCCCTACAATGAGCAGTTCTTC. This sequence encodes CASSPPPYNEQFF.